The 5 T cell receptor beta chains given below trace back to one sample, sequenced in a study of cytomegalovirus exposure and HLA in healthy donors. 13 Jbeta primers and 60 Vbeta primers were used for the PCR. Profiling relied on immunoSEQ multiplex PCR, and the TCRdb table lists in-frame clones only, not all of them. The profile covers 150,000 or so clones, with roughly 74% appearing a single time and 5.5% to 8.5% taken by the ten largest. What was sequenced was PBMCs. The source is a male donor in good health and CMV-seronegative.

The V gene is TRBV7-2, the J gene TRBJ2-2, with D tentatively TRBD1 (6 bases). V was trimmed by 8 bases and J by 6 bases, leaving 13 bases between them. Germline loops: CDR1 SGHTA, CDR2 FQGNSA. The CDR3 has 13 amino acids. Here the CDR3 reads CASGNRAPGELFF. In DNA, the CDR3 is TGTGCCAGCGGCAACAGGGCCCCCGGGGAGCTGTTTTTT.

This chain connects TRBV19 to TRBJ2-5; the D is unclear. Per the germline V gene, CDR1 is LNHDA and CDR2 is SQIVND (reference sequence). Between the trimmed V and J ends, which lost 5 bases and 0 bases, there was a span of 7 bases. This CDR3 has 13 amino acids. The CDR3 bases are TGTGCCAGTAGTCGTTTGTACCAAGAGACCCAGTACTTC. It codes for CASSRLYQETQYF. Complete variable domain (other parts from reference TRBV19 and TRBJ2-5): DGGITQSPKYLFRKEGQNVTLSCEQNLNHDAMYWYRQDPGQGLRLIYYSQIVNDFQKGDIAEGYSVSREKKESFPLTVTSAQKNPTAFYLCASSRLYQETQYFGPGTRLLVL.

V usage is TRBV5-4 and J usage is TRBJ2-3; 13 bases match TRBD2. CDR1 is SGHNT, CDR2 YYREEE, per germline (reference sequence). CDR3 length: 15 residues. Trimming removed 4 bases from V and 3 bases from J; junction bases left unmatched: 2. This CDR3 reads CASSRTSGSTDTQYF. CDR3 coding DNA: TGTGCCAGCAGCCGGACTAGCGGGAGTACAGATACGCAGTATTTT.

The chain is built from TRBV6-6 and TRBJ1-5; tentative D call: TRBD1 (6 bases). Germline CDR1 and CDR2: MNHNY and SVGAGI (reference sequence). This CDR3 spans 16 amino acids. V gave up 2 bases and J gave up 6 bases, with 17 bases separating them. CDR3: CASSYLSGEMGQPQHF. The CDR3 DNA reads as TGTGCCAGCAGTTACCTTTCAGGGGAAATGGGTCAGCCCCAGCATTTT.

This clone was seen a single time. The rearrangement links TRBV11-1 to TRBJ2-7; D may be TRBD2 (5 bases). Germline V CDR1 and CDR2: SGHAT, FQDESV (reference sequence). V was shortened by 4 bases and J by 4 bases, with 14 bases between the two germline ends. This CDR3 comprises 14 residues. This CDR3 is CASSSTLTGYEQYF. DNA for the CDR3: TGTGCCAGCAGCTCGACCCTAACGGGGTACGAGCAGTACTTC.